The 29 T cell receptor beta chains below come from one sample, sequenced in a study of T cell changes during pregnancy in multiple sclerosis. The table came from immunoSEQ multiplex PCR; TCRdb's copy has only in-frame clones and leaves some out. Of fewer than 110,000 clones detected, 80% to 95% appear once; the ten largest clones hold around 3.1%. The material sequenced was peripheral blood, taken in the second trimester of pregnancy. These TCRs come from a female donor with multiple sclerosis, enrolled in a pregnancy study.

The V call is TRBV27, the J call TRBJ2-1; no definite D call. V lost 4 bases and J 6 bases, leaving 10 bases between the germline ends. CDR3 size: 13 residues. Germline CDR1 is MNHEY and CDR2 is SMNVEV (reference sequence). Written as DNA, the CDR3 is TGTGCCAGCAGTTCTCTAGATGGCAATGAGCAGTTCTTC. Translating gives CASSSLDGNEQFF.

This chain links TRBV7-9 with TRBJ2-5; 9 bases are shared with TRBD2. This CDR3 is built from 15 residues. The trim removed 6 bases at V and 5 bases at J, leaving 10 bases unmatched. Per germline, CDR1 SEHNR and CDR2 FQNEAQ (reference sequence). The CDR3 region has the DNA TGTGCCAGCAGTTTACCGGGACTAGCTTTGGAGACCCAGTACTTC. Encoded protein: CASSLPGLALETQYF.

The chain employs TRBV11-2 and TRBJ2-2; D uncertain. The CDR3 is 15 residues long. Looked up from germline, CDR1 is SGHAT and CDR2 is FQNNGV. The V gene lost 0 bases and the J gene lost 0 bases, with 5 bases spanning the gap. CDR3 region: CASSLDNSNTGELFF. The CDR3 DNA sequence: TGTGCCAGCAGCTTAGATAATTCGAACACCGGGGAGCTGTTTTTT.

V gene TRBV19 combines with J gene TRBJ2-3; 7 bases match TRBD1. Germline CDR1 LNHDA, CDR2 SQIVND (reference sequence). Trimming cost V 5 bases and J 6 bases; bases outside gene matches: 8. This CDR3 region has 14 residues. The DNA for the CDR3 is TGTGCCAGTAGTTCCACAGGGGTTTGGGATACGCAGTATTTT. This codes for CASSSTGVWDTQYF.

The gene calls are TRBV19 and TRBJ2-7; D is perhaps TRBD2 (6 bases). The V and J ends lost 3 bases and 2 bases respectively, with 11 bases between them. The CDR3 sequence is 14 residues long. Germline values: CDR1 LNHDA, CDR2 SQIVND (reference sequence). The CDR3 coding sequence is TGTGCCAGTAGTATGGGTAGCGGAACCTACGAGCAGTACTTC. Residues: CASSMGSGTYEQYF.

Regarding this clone: At one of its ends the junction is not consistent with the germline gene, which may arise from a read error. CDR3 protein: CASSEGRTGVTEAFF. CDR3 DNA sequence: TGTGCCAGCAGCGAAGGTCGGACAGGGGTGACTGAAGCTTTCTTT. The chain links TRBV2 to TRBJ1-1, with 9 bases matching TRBD1. Per germline, CDR1 SNHLY and CDR2 FYNNEI. CDR3 length equals 15 residues.

The genes are TRBV6-1 and TRBJ1-2; 8 bases are a match to TRBD1. Germline V gives CDR1 MNHNS, CDR2 SASEGT. The CDR3 runs 15 residues. V lost 5 bases, J lost 8 bases, and 13 bases stayed unmatched. The CDR3 DNA is TGTGCCAGCAGTCTCCTCGGACAGGGAGTACAAGGCTACACCTTC. Protein sequence: CASSLLGQGVQGYTF.

The chain is built from TRBV6-5 and TRBJ2-7; TRBD1 agrees at 7 bases. Germline CDR1 is MNHEY and CDR2 is SVGAGI. The CDR3 has 16 amino acids. V lost 2 bases, J lost 3 bases, and 10 bases stayed unmatched. CDR3 sequence (DNA): TGTGCCAGCAGTTACGAGTTTGCACAGGGGAACTACGAGCAGTACTTC. Protein product: CASSYEFAQGNYEQYF.

The chain joins TRBV14 to TRBJ2-7, with unresolved D. CDR3 size: 11 residues. Trimming left V 4 bases short and J 3 bases short, with 4 bases between. Germline V gene sequence: CDR1 SGHDN, CDR2 FVKESK. DNA for the CDR3: TGTGCCAGCAGCCTCCTCTACGAGCAGTACTTC. Translating gives CASSLLYEQYF.

V is TRBV7-6 and J is TRBJ2-2; 9 nucleotides match TRBD1. Unmatched junction bases numbered 11, after V lost 5 bases and J lost 4 bases. Germline V gene sequence: CDR1 SGHVS, CDR2 FNYEAQ. The CDR3 runs 17 residues. The CDR3 sequence is CASSPVGGQGSTGELFF. The CDR3 nucleotides read TGTGCCAGCAGCCCCGTCGGGGGACAGGGATCCACCGGGGAGCTGTTTTTT.

The J gene is TRBJ2-3, the V gene TRBV5-1, with 7 bases that match TRBD1. Trimming cost V 0 bases and J 4 bases; bases outside gene matches: 2. Germline V gene sequence: CDR1 SGHRS, CDR2 YFSETQ. The CDR3 has 14 residues. CDR3 coding DNA: TGCGCCAGCAGCTTGGGGCAGGGGGCAGATACGCAGTATTTT. It specifies CASSLGQGADTQYF.

Concerning this clone: One end of the junction does not line up with germline, which may come from a read error. The chain combines TRBV5-4 with TRBJ2-1, with 13 bases lining up with TRBD2. The CDR3 extends over 15 amino acids. Germline CDR1 and CDR2: SGHNT and YYREEE (reference sequence). The CDR3 region is CASSVGLAGYNEQFF. Here the CDR3 DNA reads TGCGCCAGCAGCGTGGGACTAGCGGGATACAATGAGCAGTTCTTC.

The chain has TRBV2 and TRBJ2-5; 9 nucleotides line up with TRBD2. Trimming took 3 bases from V and 4 from J; bases not matched to a gene: 6. CDR3 length: 15 amino acids. Germline V gene lookup returns CDR1 SNHLY and CDR2 FYNNEI. CDR3 sequence reads: CASSESGTSPETQYF. For the CDR3, the DNA is TGTGCCAGCAGTGAGTCCGGGACTAGCCCAGAGACCCAGTACTTC.

In DNA form, the CDR3 reads TGTGCCAGCAGCCAAGAACGCGGAGCGGGGCGAGGTTGGCCCCAGCATTTT. Protein sequence: CASSQERGAGRGWPQHF. The chain couples TRBV4-2 to TRBJ1-5; D perhaps matches TRBD1 (5 bases). Germline CDR1 is LGHNA and CDR2 is YNFKEQ. V gave up 0 bases and J gave up 9 bases, with 21 bases separating them. There are 17 residues in the CDR3.

The chain has TRBV19 and TRBJ1-1; D gene uncertain. Trimming shortened V by 2 bases and J by 4 bases, and 11 bases separated the two germline ends. This CDR3 spans 14 amino acids. Per the germline V gene, CDR1 is LNHDA and CDR2 is SQIVND (reference sequence). DNA for the CDR3: TGTGCCAGTAGTATAACCATGCGGGGCACTGAAGCTTTCTTT. Its translation is CASSITMRGTEAFF.

The V gene is TRBV18, the J gene TRBJ2-1, with D tentatively TRBD2 (5 bases). Trimming stripped 5 bases from V and 11 bases from J, with 16 bases between. Germline V gene data show CDR1 as KGHSH and CDR2 as LQKENI. The CDR3 totals 13 residues. The DNA for the CDR3 is TGTGCCAGCTCAACAGTAGTTAGCGAAAAGCAGTTCTTC. Translating gives CASSTVVSEKQFF. The full variable domain, completed using reference TRBV18 and TRBJ2-1, is NAGVMQNPRHLVRRRGQEARLRCSPMKGHSHVYWYRQLPEEGLKFMVYLQKENIIDESGMPKERFSAEFPKEGPSILRIQQVVRGDSAAYFCASSTVVSEKQFFGPGTRLTVL.

This chain uses TRBV5-4 with TRBJ2-7; 9 nucleotides line up with TRBD2. Germline trimming cut 4 bases from V and 6 bases from J; bases unmatched to any gene: 14. Germline CDR1 and CDR2: SGHNT and YYREEE (reference sequence). CDR3 length: 16 residues. The CDR3 DNA reads TGTGCCAGCAGCCGTCGGGGCGGGAGGGCCTTCGGCGAGCAGTACTTC. It is translated as CASSRRGGRAFGEQYF.

The rearrangement uses TRBV7-9 and TRBJ2-1; 9 nucleotides line up with TRBD1. Germline V gives CDR1 SEHNR, CDR2 FQNEAQ (reference sequence). The V segment lost 5 bases and the J segment 3 bases; nucleotides outside the gene matches: 11. The CDR3 extends over 17 amino acids. This CDR3 is CASSPSPGTGFYNEQFF. Here the CDR3 DNA reads TGTGCCAGCAGCCCTAGTCCCGGGACAGGGTTCTACAATGAGCAGTTCTTC.

The chain has TRBV7-9 and TRBJ2-1; tentatively, D is TRBD2 (5 bases). Trimming took off 6 bases at V and 6 bases at J, with 12 bases between the two ends. The CDR3 consists of 13 residues. Germline assignment: CDR1 SEHNR and CDR2 FQNEAQ (reference sequence). The CDR3 loop is CASRPTGVNEQFF. The CDR3 DNA is TGTGCCAGCAGACCGACCGGGGTCAATGAGCAGTTCTTC.

This chain joins TRBV10-3 and TRBJ2-7, with a tentative D call TRBD2 (5 bases). Germline lookup yields CDR1 ENHRY and CDR2 SYGVKD. The CDR3 totals 13 residues. Trimming shortened V by 6 bases and J by 5 bases, and 14 bases separated the two germline ends. The CDR3 loop is CAISAGSAHEQYF. The CDR3 nucleotides are TGTGCCATCAGCGCGGGCTCAGCTCACGAGCAGTACTTC.

The rearrangement uses TRBV28 and TRBJ2-7; D not resolved. Germline V gene lookup returns CDR1 MDHEN and CDR2 SYDVKM. The V gene lost 10 bases and the J gene lost 5 bases, with 6 bases spanning the gap. This CDR3 spans 9 amino acids. The CDR3 loop reads CATGDEQYF. The DNA of the CDR3 is TGTGCCACAGGCGACGAGCAGTACTTC.

V gene TRBV6-5 combines with J gene TRBJ1-3, with D uncertain. In germline, CDR1 is MNHEY, CDR2 SVGAGI. Between the trimmed V and J ends, which lost 0 bases and 2 bases, there was a span of 8 bases. This CDR3 contains 15 residues. The chain's CDR3 is CASSYSPGAGNTIYF. The DNA for the CDR3 is TGTGCCAGCAGTTACTCGCCAGGCGCTGGAAACACCATATATTTT.

This rearrangement joins TRBV2 to TRBJ2-1; 9 bases align to TRBD1. The V segment lost 9 bases and the J segment 3 bases; nucleotides outside the gene matches: 6. Germline V CDR1 and CDR2: SNHLY, FYNNEI. This CDR3 has 14 amino acids. The CDR3 reads CARERQGDYNEQFF. The CDR3 DNA follows: TGTGCCAGGGAGAGACAGGGGGACTACAATGAGCAGTTCTTC.

V is TRBV27 and J is TRBJ2-2; the match to TRBD1 covers 9 bases. J lost 4 bases, V lost 10 bases, and 7 bases had no gene match. Looked up from germline, CDR1 is MNHEY and CDR2 is SMNVEV (reference sequence). This CDR3 has 14 amino acids. The CDR3 DNA follows: TGTGCCACCACAGGGGGCCGTAGCACCGGGGAGCTGTTTTTT. Amino acids: CATTGGRSTGELFF.

The rearrangement uses TRBV11-2 and TRBJ1-4; tentatively, D is TRBD1 (6 bases). Trimming removed 4 bases at V and 4 bases at J, with 16 bases between. The CDR3 extends over 16 amino acids. Germline CDR1 reads SGHAT; CDR2 reads FQNNGV. DNA for the CDR3: TGTGCCAGCAGCTCCCGACTCGGACAGCTTAATGAAAAACTGTTTTTT. Translating it yields CASSSRLGQLNEKLFF.

The chain links TRBV27 to TRBJ2-1; 9 bases are shared with TRBD1. The CDR3 loop spans 17 amino acids. The V segment lost 3 bases and the J segment 2 bases; nucleotides outside the gene matches: 8. Germline V lookup: CDR1 MNHEY, CDR2 SMNVEV (reference sequence). DNA for the CDR3: TGTGCCAGCAGTTTCCGCGGGACAGGGACGCCCTACAATGAGCAGTTCTTC. Residues: CASSFRGTGTPYNEQFF.

This chain joins TRBV19 and TRBJ2-3, with TRBD1 as a possible D gene (5 bases). The CDR3 spans 15 residues. With 5 bases removed from V and 3 bases from J, the gap between germline ends came to 15 bases. CDR1 and CDR2 (germline): LNHDA, SQIVND (reference sequence). The DNA for the CDR3 is TGTGCCAGTAGTCCCATGGGGCGGTCGACAGATACGCAGTATTTT. Protein product: CASSPMGRSTDTQYF.

V usage is TRBV21-1 and J usage is TRBJ2-3; the table gives TRBD2 as D, unverified against the DNA. TRBV21-1 is marked as a pseudogene. There are 14 residues in the CDR3. CDR3 sequence reads: CASGPTSIGDTQYF. CDR3 bases: TGTGCCAGCGGTCCGACTAGCATAGGAGATACGCAGTATTTT.

The chain is built from TRBV2 and TRBJ1-5, with a possible D match to TRBD1 (5 bases). V was clipped by 6 bases and J by 0 bases, with 9 bases between them. Germline V gene sequence: CDR1 SNHLY, CDR2 FYNNEI. The CDR3 consists of 14 residues. The CDR3 region is CASRRQFSNQPQHF. CDR3 sequence (DNA): TGTGCCAGCAGGCGACAGTTTAGCAATCAGCCCCAGCATTTT.